This T cell receptor (beta chain) is from a study of T cell repertoires in cytomegalovirus infection. Whole-study context: TCR beta signatures that were public indicated CMV infection and matching HLA type.

TCRdb re-called the reads with MiXCR, one entry per CDR3 protein. The sample holds 300,000 to 400,000 distinct CDR3 sequences; about a sixth are singletons and the top ten take approximately 10%. Germline-derived CDR1 and CDR2 are SGHTS and YDEGEE. This CDR3 region has 16 residues. The V and J ends lost 5 bases and 0 bases respectively, with 15 bases between them. This clonotype was counted between two and nine times. The V gene is TRBV5-8, the J gene TRBJ2-1, with a weak D call TRBD1 (6 bases). Sequencing was performed on PBMCs. The sequence was obtained from a human donor in good health (CMV status not recorded). Some clones in this sample may be carry-over from other donors' samples. CDR3 residues: CASSRPGHISYNEQFF. Written as DNA, the CDR3 is TGTGCCAGCAGTCGACCGGGACACATCTCCTACAATGAGCAGTTCTTC. The full variable domain, its missing parts supplied by reference TRBV5-8 and TRBJ2-1, is EAGVTQSPTHLIKTRGQQATLRCSPISGHTSVYWYQQALGLGLQFLLWYDEGEERNRGNFPPRFSGRQFPNYSSELNVNALELEDSALYLCASSRPGHISYNEQFFGPGTRLTVL.